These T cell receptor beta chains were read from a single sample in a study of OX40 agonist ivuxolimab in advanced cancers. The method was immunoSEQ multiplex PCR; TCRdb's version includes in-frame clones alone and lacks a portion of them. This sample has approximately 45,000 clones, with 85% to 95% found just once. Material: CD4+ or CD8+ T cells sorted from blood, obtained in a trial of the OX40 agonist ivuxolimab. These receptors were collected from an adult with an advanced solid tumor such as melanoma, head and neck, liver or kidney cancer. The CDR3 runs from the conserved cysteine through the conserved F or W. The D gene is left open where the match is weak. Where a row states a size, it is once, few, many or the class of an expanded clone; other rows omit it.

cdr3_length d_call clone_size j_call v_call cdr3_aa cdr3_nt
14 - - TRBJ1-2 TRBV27 CASSPRGNIYGYTF TGTGCCAGCAGTCCCCGGGGAAACATCTATGGCTACACCTTC
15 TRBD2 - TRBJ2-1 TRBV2 CASREVAGPYNEQFF TGTGCCAGCAGGGAAGTAGCGGGACCGTACAATGAGCAGTTCTTC
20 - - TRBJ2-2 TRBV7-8 CASSSTKYGRPTTNTGELFF TGTGCCAGCAGCTCGACAAAGTACGGACGCCCGACTACGAACACCGGGGAGCTGTTTTTT
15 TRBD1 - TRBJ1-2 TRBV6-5 CASSYSRGQGYGYTF TGTGCCAGCAGTTACTCCAGGGGACAGGGATATGGCTACACCTTC
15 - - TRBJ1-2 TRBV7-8 CASSLAPGSIYGYTF TGTGCCAGCAGCTTAGCGCCGGGGAGTATCTATGGCTACACCTTC
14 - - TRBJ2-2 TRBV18 CASSPGQNTGELFF TGTGCCAGCTCACCTGGACAGAACACCGGGGAGCTGTTTTTT
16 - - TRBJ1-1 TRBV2 CASSGSSGPLNTEAFF TGTGCCAGCAGTGGTAGTTCAGGGCCTCTGAACACTGAAGCTTTCTTT
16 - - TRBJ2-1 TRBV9 CASSGRDVQINNEQFF TGTGCCAGCAGCGGCCGGGACGTACAAATTAACAATGAGCAGTTCTTC
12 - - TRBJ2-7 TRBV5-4 CASSPGGYEQYF TGTGCCAGCAGCCCAGGGGGGTACGAGCAGTACTTC
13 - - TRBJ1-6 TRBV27 CASSGQGHSPLHF TGTGCCAGCAGTGGGCAGGGTCATTCACCCCTCCACTTT
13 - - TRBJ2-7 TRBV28 CASSLTGSYEQYF TGTGCCAGCAGTTTGACGGGATCCTACGAGCAGTACTTC
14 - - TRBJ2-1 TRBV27 CASSSPGSYNEQFF TGTGCCAGCAGTTCTCCGGGCTCCTACAATGAGCAGTTCTTC
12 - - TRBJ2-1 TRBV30 CAWSQVDGEQFF TGTGCCTGGAGTCAGGTCGATGGTGAGCAGTTCTTC
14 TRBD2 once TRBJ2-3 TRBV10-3 CAIKGTSGRHTQYF TGTGCCATCAAAGGGACTAGCGGGAGACATACGCAGTATTTT
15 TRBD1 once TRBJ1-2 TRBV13 CASSSGTGGYYGYTF TGTGCCAGCAGCAGCGGGACAGGGGGATATTATGGCTACACCTTC
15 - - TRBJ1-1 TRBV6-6 CASRDTGIWNTEAFF TGTGCCAGCAGAGATACAGGGATTTGGAACACTGAAGCTTTCTTT
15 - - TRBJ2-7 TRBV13 CASSSSLVTRRGQYF TGTGCCAGCAGCTCGTCACTAGTCACCAGGAGGGGGCAGTACTTC
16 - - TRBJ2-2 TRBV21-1 CASSIPTGTGAGELFF TGTGCCAGCAGCATACCGACCGGGACAGGGGCCGGGGAGCTGTTTTTT
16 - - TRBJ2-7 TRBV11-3 CASSSLQDRGLYEQYF TGTGCCAGCAGCTCCCTTCAGGACCGGGGCCTCTACGAGCAGTACTTC
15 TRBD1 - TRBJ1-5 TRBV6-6 CASGTVDSGNQPQHF TGTGCCAGCGGGACAGTGGATTCGGGCAATCAGCCCCAGCATTTT
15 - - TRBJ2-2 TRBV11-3 CASSLYRDYGGELFF TGTGCCAGCAGCTTATACAGGGATTATGGGGGGGAGCTGTTTTTT
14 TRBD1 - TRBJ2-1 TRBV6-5 CASSVGQEYNEQFF TGTGCCAGCAGTGTAGGACAGGAATACAATGAGCAGTTCTTC